These 19 T cell receptor beta chains were all obtained from the same sample, sequenced in a study of T cells in Graves' hyperthyroidism and ophthalmopathy. TCR beta CDR3 region amplification was performed from RNA transcripts. First-round RT-PCR targeting the TCR CDR3 was performed with the HTBI primer set. TCRdb reprocessed the multiplex PCR reads with MiXCR, giving one entry per CDR3 protein. The repertoire consists of hundreds of thousands of distinct CDR3 sequences, with about 20% occurring once and the leading ten covering 40% to 50%. The sample comprised blood. These receptor sequences come from a middle-aged man with Graves' ophthalmopathy.

The table lists this clonotype with many counts. This sequence joins TRBV3-1 and TRBJ1-2; possible D gene TRBD1, 5 bases. Germline CDR1 LGHDT, CDR2 YNNKEL (reference sequence). The V end lost 0 bases, the J end lost 8 bases, and 16 bases lay between the germline ends. There are 15 residues in the CDR3. For the CDR3, the DNA is TGTGCCAGCAGCCAAGATCTTGTCCAGCGGGACGGCTACACCTTC. Encoded protein: CASSQDLVQRDGYTF.

This clonotype was observed a handful of times. This chain connects TRBV2 to TRBJ1-6; D perhaps matches TRBD1 (6 bases). Germline-derived CDR1 and CDR2 are SNHLY and FYNNEI. V dropped 0 bases and J dropped 9 bases, with 18 bases sitting between them. The CDR3 sequence is 17 residues long. CDR3 bases: TGTGCCAGCAGTGAAGCGCCAGTCAGGGGCGGCAGTTCACCCCTCCACTTT. Amino acids: CASSEAPVRGGSSPLHF.

This clonotype has at least ten counts. The rearrangement links TRBV5-1 to TRBJ2-2, with D possibly TRBD1 on 5 matching bases. Trimming took 0 bases from V and 2 from J, leaving 14 bases between them. The CDR3 spans 17 residues. Germline V gene data show CDR1 as SGHRS and CDR2 as YFSETQ. Here the CDR3 DNA reads TGCGCCAGCAGCTTGGTGGGGCCATTTCTAAACACCGGGGAGCTGTTTTTT. As protein: CASSLVGPFLNTGELFF.

J is TRBJ1-4 and V is TRBV10-3, with TRBD1 matching over 7 bases. CDR1 and CDR2 (germline): ENHRY, SYGVKD. This CDR3 has 18 residues. V gave up 6 bases and J gave up 1 base; unmatched junction bases: 14. CDR3 bases: TGTGCCATCAGCGACTTTACAGGGGTCCCGGGAACTAATGAAAAACTGTTTTTT. Protein: CAISDFTGVPGTNEKLFF.

This clonotype was seen ten or more times. The chain recombines TRBV7-8 with TRBJ2-1; a possible D gene is TRBD1 (7 bases). The CDR3 has 15 amino acids. Trimming left V 4 bases short and J 5 bases short, with 15 bases between. CDR1 and CDR2 from the germline V gene are SGHVS and FQNEAQ. This CDR3 is CASSSEGAANNEQFF. The CDR3 bases are TGTGCCAGCAGCTCGGAGGGGGCCGCTAACAATGAGCAGTTCTTC.

This clonotype was detected only once. This sequence joins TRBV19 and TRBJ2-1; 10 nucleotides agree with TRBD1. Germline V gene data show CDR1 as LNHDA and CDR2 as SQIVND (reference sequence). This CDR3 has 19 residues. Unmatched junction bases numbered 19, after V lost 6 bases and J lost 5 bases. CDR3 in DNA: TGTGCCAGTAGACCGACCTCGGGACAGGGGTTTTATATCGACAATGAGCAGTTCTTC. Translation: CASRPTSGQGFYIDNEQFF. The whole variable domain, remainder taken from reference TRBV19 and TRBJ2-1, is DGGITQSPKYLFRKEGQNVTLSCEQNLNHDAMYWYRQDPGQGLRLIYYSQIVNDFQKGDIAEGYSVSREKKESFPLTVTSAQKNPTAFYLCASRPTSGQGFYIDNEQFFGPGTRLTVL.

V and J are TRBV6-2 or TRBV6-3 and TRBJ2-1; a possible D gene is TRBD2 (6 bases). Germline V gives CDR1 MNHEY, CDR2 SVGEGT. The CDR3 is 13 residues long. V was pared by 5 bases and J by 4 bases, with 9 bases between. CDR3 DNA sequence: TGTGCCAGCAGTGCGGGGAGTTACAATGAGCAGTTCTTC. This gives the protein CASSAGSYNEQFF.

This clonotype was seen a handful of times. This rearrangement joins TRBV27 to TRBJ2-7, with D possibly being TRBD1 (6 bases). The V end lost 5 bases, the J end lost 3 bases, and 26 bases lay between the germline ends. Per germline, CDR1 MNHEY and CDR2 SMNVEV (reference sequence). The CDR3 spans 18 residues. The CDR3 sequence: CASSTQRGGQNTFYEQYF. The CDR3 DNA reads as TGTGCCAGCAGTACCCAGAGAGGAGGACAGAACACATTCTACGAGCAGTACTTC.

The genes are TRBV18 and TRBJ1-2, with 10 bases identical to TRBD1. V dropped 2 bases and J dropped 8; count of bases not matched to a gene: 8. CDR1 and CDR2 (germline): KGHSH, LQKENI. The CDR3 has 15 amino acids. The CDR3 DNA follows: TGTGCCAGCTCACCAGTATCCGGGACAGGGGAAGGCTACACCTTC. Its protein product is CASSPVSGTGEGYTF. Using reference TRBV18 and TRBJ1-2 for the parts outside the CDR3, the full variable domain is NAGVMQNPRHLVRRRGQEARLRCSPMKGHSHVYWYRQLPEEGLKFMVYLQKENIIDESGMPKERFSAEFPKEGPSILRIQQVVRGDSAAYFCASSPVSGTGEGYTFGSGTRLTVV.

The chain carries TRBV19 and TRBJ2-6; a possible D gene is TRBD2 (6 bases). V was clipped by 7 bases and J by 4 bases, with 14 bases between them. Per the germline V gene, CDR1 is LNHDA and CDR2 is SQIVND (reference sequence). The CDR3 runs 15 residues. The CDR3 DNA reads as TGTGCCAGTACCCCCGGGGAGGTGGGGGCCAACGTCCTGACTTTC. Translation gives CASTPGEVGANVLTF.

J is TRBJ2-5 and V is TRBV5-6; 13 bases fit TRBD2. After removal of 2 bases from V and 6 bases from J, the junction contained 13 bases not matched to a gene. CDR1 and CDR2 (germline): SGHDT, YYEEEE. The CDR3 contains 18 residues. CDR3 DNA sequence: TGTGCCAGCAGCTTTCGAAGGACTAGCGGGGGCCTCCGGCAGACCCAGTACTTC. Translated: CASSFRRTSGGLRQTQYF. The full variable domain, rest sourced from reference TRBV5-6 and TRBJ2-5, is DAGVTQSPTHLIKTRGQQVTLRCSPKSGHDTVSWYQQALGQGPQFIFQYYEEEERQRGNFPDRFSGHQFPNYSSELNVNALLLGDSALYLCASSFRRTSGGLRQTQYFGPGTRLLVL.

This clonotype was recorded many times. V usage is TRBV10-3 and J usage is TRBJ2-7, with D perhaps assigned TRBD1 or TRBD2 (6 bases each). Trimming pared 7 bases from V and 7 bases from J, leaving 17 bases between. The length of the CDR3 is 13 residues. Germline-derived CDR1 and CDR2 are ENHRY and SYGVKD. The chain's CDR3 is CAIKNREAEEQYF. For the CDR3, the DNA is TGTGCCATCAAAAACAGGGAGGCGGAAGAGCAGTACTTC.

This clonotype was seen only a few times. The chain links TRBV19 to TRBJ1-1; no clear D gene. CDR1 and CDR2 (germline): LNHDA, SQIVND (reference sequence). The CDR3 runs 13 residues. The germline V and J ends were trimmed by 1 base and 1 base, with 4 bases remaining between them. This CDR3 reads CASSIARNTEAFF. The DNA of the CDR3 is TGTGCCAGTAGTATAGCGAGGAACACTGAAGCTTTCTTT. The whole variable domain, remainder taken from reference TRBV19 and TRBJ1-1, is DGGITQSPKYLFRKEGQNVTLSCEQNLNHDAMYWYRQDPGQGLRLIYYSQIVNDFQKGDIAEGYSVSREKKESFPLTVTSAQKNPTAFYLCASSIARNTEAFFGQGTRLTVV.

In this sample, this clonotype turned up many times. The chain uses TRBV11-2 and TRBJ2-1; TRBD2 agrees at 10 bases. V lost 8 bases, J lost 5 bases, and 6 bases stayed unmatched. The CDR3 loop spans 14 amino acids. CDR1 is SGHAT and CDR2 is FQNNGV in the germline V gene. CDR3 sequence reads: CASLGLAANNEQFF. The CDR3, as DNA: TGTGCCAGCCTCGGACTAGCGGCAAACAATGAGCAGTTCTTC.

This clonotype was recorded at least ten times. This CDR3 is CASSSLGEGFEQYF. As DNA, the CDR3 is TGTGCCAGCAGTTCATTGGGAGAGGGCTTCGAGCAGTACTTC. The rearrangement uses TRBV6-1 and TRBJ2-7; a weak D match, TRBD2 (5 bases). The V end was cut by 5 bases, the J end by 6 bases, with 17 bases between. CDR1 is MNHNS, CDR2 SASEGT, per germline. The CDR3 has 14 amino acids.

The chain links TRBV11-2 to TRBJ2-1; 10 nucleotides match TRBD2. The trim removed 5 bases at V and 8 bases at J, leaving 15 bases unmatched. This CDR3 is built from 17 residues. Germline V lookup: CDR1 SGHAT, CDR2 FQNNGV. The CDR3 protein is CASSPAEASGRGHEQFF. As DNA, the CDR3 is TGTGCCAGCAGCCCCGCCGAGGCTAGCGGGAGAGGGCATGAGCAGTTCTTC. Filled out from reference TRBV11-2 and TRBJ2-1, the complete variable domain reads EAGVAQSPRYKIIEKRQSVAFWCNPISGHATLYWYQQILGQGPKLLIQFQNNGVVDDSQLPKDRFSAERLKGVDSTLKIQPAKLEDSAVYLCASSPAEASGRGHEQFFGPGTRLTVL.

The chain recombines TRBV3-1 with TRBJ2-5; D not certain. Trimming shortened V by 5 bases and J by 1 base, and 14 bases separated the two germline ends. The germline gives CDR1 LGHDT, CDR2 YNNKEL (reference sequence). There are 15 residues in the CDR3. The CDR3: CASSSSSRPQETQYF. CDR3 in DNA: TGTGCCAGCAGCTCAAGCTCACGGCCCCAAGAGACCCAGTACTTC.

This clonotype appeared many times. The chain has TRBV20-1 and TRBJ2-7; possible D gene TRBD2, 5 bases. From germline, CDR1 is DFQATT and CDR2 SNEGSKA (reference sequence). The CDR3 is made up of 12 amino acids. Trimming shortened V by 5 bases and J by 1 base, and 9 bases separated the two germline ends. The CDR3 is CSAHAGSYEQYF. The CDR3 DNA is TGCAGTGCTCACGCGGGTTCCTACGAGCAGTACTTC.

This clonotype was recorded at least ten times. The V gene is TRBV11-2, the J gene TRBJ2-1, with 14 bases aligning to TRBD2. The length of the CDR3 is 16 residues. With 5 bases clipped from V and 8 bases from J, the junction kept 8 bases outside the gene matches. The germline V gene encodes CDR1 SGHAT and CDR2 FQNNGV. The CDR3 protein is CASSRGTSGRGHEQFF. The CDR3 DNA is TGTGCCAGCAGCCGAGGGACTAGCGGGAGAGGGCATGAGCAGTTCTTC.